Sequencing of this T cell receptor beta chain was carried out in a study of blood T cell repertoires in COVID-19. Study-wide context: Samples of COVID-19 (acute and convalescent) were obtained from the United States, Italy and Spain. Sample material is recorded as cDNA or gDNA derived from T cells, B-cell-depleted T cells, or PBMCs.

Per the original methods: Counts of nucleated cells, estimated from reference gene primer amplification, were obtained. Clones were sequenced by immunoSEQ multiplex PCR, and TCRdb holds only the in-frame ones, with some missing. Clone size and V and J calls were adopted from that table, with D and trimming inferred from the DNA. This table has roughly 170,000 clones, about 86% appearing once. From germline, CDR1 is MNHEY and CDR2 SVGAGI. This CDR3 has 15 amino acids. Germline trimming cut 7 bases from V and 3 bases from J; bases unmatched to any gene: 9. This clonotype was sampled from a man aged 70 or older with active or convalescent COVID-19. The sample comprised peripheral blood. The J gene is TRBJ2-7, the V gene TRBV6-5, with 10 positions matching TRBD2. The CDR3 DNA reads TGTGCCAGCATTAGGGTAGCGGGAGGCAACTACGAGCAGTACTTC. Protein: CASIRVAGGNYEQYF.